This TCR beta chain was sequenced for a study of blood T cell repertoires in COVID-19. Method: immunoSEQ multiplex PCR; TCRdb's copy keeps in-frame clones and lacks some. The sample carries 150,000 to 200,000 clones, approximately 82% recorded once. It was during active infection that Seattle patients were enrolled and then longitudinally followed. The CDR3 consists of 13 residues. Per the germline V gene, CDR1 is MGHRA and CDR2 is YSYEKL. Trimming took 3 bases from V and 5 from J, leaving 10 bases between them. V usage is TRBV4-1 and J usage is TRBJ1-2; D gene unclear. Source material: peripheral blood. This sequence was found in a woman aged 40 to 50 with COVID-19, enrolled during active disease. The CDR3 region has the DNA TGCGCCAGCAGCCAGGGAGGAGGGTATGGCTACACCTTC. This encodes CASSQGGGYGYTF.